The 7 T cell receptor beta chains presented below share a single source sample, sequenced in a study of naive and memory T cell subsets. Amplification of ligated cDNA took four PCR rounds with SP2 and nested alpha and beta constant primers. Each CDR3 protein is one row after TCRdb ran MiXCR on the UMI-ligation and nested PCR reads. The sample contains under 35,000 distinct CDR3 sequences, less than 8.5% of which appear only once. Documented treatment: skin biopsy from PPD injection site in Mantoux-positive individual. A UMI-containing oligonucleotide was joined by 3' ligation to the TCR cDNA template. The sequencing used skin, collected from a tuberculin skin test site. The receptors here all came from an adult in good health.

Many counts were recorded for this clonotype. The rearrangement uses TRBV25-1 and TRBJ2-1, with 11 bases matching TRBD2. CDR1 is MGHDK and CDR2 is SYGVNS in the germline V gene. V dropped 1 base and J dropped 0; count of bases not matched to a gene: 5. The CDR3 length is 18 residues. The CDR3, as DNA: TGTGCCAGCAGTGAATTCCTAGCGGGGGGAAGCTCCTACAATGAGCAGTTCTTC. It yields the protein CASSEFLAGGSSYNEQFF.

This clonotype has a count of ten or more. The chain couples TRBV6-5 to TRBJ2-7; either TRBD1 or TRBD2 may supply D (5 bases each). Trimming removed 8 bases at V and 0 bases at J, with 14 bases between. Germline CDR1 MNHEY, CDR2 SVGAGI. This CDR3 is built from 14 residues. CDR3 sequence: CASGMGETSYEQYF. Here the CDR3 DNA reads TGTGCCAGCGGCATGGGGGAGACCTCCTACGAGCAGTACTTC.

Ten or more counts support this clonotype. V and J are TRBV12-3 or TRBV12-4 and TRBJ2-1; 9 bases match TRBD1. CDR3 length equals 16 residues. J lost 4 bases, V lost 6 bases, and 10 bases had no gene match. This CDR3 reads CASSPIQGQGYNEQFF. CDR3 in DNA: TGTGCCAGCAGCCCGATCCAAGGACAGGGGTACAATGAGCAGTTCTTC.

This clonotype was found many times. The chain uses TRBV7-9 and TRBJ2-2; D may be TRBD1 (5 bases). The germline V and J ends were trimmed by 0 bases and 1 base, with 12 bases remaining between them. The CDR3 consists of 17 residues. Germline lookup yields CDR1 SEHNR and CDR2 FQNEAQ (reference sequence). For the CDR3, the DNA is TGTGCCAGCAGCTTAGCCCGGACACAAGAGAACACCGGGGAGCTGTTTTTT. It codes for CASSLARTQENTGELFF.

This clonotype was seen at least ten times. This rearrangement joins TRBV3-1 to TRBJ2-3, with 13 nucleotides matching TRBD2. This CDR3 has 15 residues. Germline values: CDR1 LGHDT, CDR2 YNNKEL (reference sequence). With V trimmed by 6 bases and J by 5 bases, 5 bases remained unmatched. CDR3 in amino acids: CASRPTSGGIDTQYF. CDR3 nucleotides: TGTGCCAGCAGGCCGACTAGCGGGGGGATAGATACGCAGTATTTT.

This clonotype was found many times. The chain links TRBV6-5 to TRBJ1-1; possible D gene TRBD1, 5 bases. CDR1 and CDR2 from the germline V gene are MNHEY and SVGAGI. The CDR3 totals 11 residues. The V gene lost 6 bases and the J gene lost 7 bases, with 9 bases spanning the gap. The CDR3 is CASRRGSEAFF. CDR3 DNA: TGTGCCAGCAGGAGGGGAAGTGAAGCTTTCTTT.

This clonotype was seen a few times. The CDR3 DNA reads as TGTGCCAGCAGCGGAAGACAGGCCCTCGAGCAGTTCTTC. Protein sequence: CASSGRQALEQFF. V usage is TRBV7-9 and J usage is TRBJ2-1; possible D gene TRBD1, 6 bases. Germline V gives CDR1 SEHNR, CDR2 FQNEAQ (reference sequence). Trimming took off 5 bases at V and 10 bases at J, with 15 bases between the two ends. The CDR3 is 13 residues long.